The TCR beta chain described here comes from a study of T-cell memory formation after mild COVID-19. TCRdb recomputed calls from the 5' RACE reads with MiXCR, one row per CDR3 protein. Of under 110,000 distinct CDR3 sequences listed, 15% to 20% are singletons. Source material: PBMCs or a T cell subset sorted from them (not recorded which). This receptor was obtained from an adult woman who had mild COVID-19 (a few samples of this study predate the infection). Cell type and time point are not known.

CDR3 in amino acids: CATSGGRGGNTGELFF. The CDR3 DNA sequence: TGTGCCACCAGCGGGGGACGGGGGGGGAACACCGGGGAGCTGTTTTTT. The chain employs TRBV15 and TRBJ2-2, with TRBD2 identical over 8 bases. CDR1 and CDR2 (germline): LNHNV, YYDKDF (reference sequence). V was pared by 5 bases and J by 1 base, with 6 bases of the junction left unmatched. CDR3 length equals 16 residues.